This T cell receptor (beta chain) is drawn from a study of T cell responses to AZD1222 COVID-19 vaccine. About the study: Combined were second doses at about 4 or about 12 weeks.

The CDR3 totals 13 residues. V was shortened by 4 bases and J by 2 bases, with 8 bases between the two germline ends. Germline V lookup: CDR1 KGHSH, CDR2 LQKENI. In the case of this clone: Its specificity is unknown.

TCRdb's table, derived via immunoSEQ multiplex PCR, lists solely in-frame clones and lacks some. The profile covers 110,000 to 150,000 clones, with 93% appearing a single time and less than 6.5% taken by the ten largest. Study conclusions and caveats: After the peak T cell response, and only then, were repertoires sampled. Reportedly, nearly half the spike-specific TCRs target unmutated variant regions.

The rearrangement joins TRBV18 to TRBJ2-5; tentative D call: TRBD1 (6 bases). The specimen was peripheral blood, collected on day 0 of AZD1222 vaccination. The TCR was taken from an adult in good health. The CDR3 sequence is CASSRDRQETQYF. CDR3 bases: TGTGCCAGCTCACGAGACAGGCAAGAGACCCAGTACTTC.